This T cell receptor beta chain was obtained from a study of blood T cell repertoires in COVID-19. For the study at large: Whether acute or convalescent, the COVID-19 samples came from the United States, Italy and Spain. From T cells, B-cell-depleted T cells, or PBMCs came the material, which was cDNA or gDNA.

The length of the CDR3 is 14 residues. Looked up from germline, CDR1 is SNHLY and CDR2 is FYNNEI. The V end was cut by 4 bases, the J end by 4 bases, with 13 bases between. In the original processing: Counts of nucleated cells, estimated from reference gene primer amplification, were obtained. Assay used: immunoSEQ multiplex PCR; TCRdb lists only in-frame clones, some missing. Clonal size and the V and J genes are those of that table, whereas D and trimming came from the DNA. There are roughly 74,000 clones in the sample; around four fifths occur only once, and over 35% lies in the top ten. As concerns this clone: Other DNA sequences from this sample encode an identical CDR3 as well.

The receptor was isolated from a man between 65 and 79 years old with acute or convalescent COVID-19. Sequenced material: peripheral blood. The chain joins TRBV2 to TRBJ1-1; TRBD1 might be the D (5 bases). For the CDR3, the DNA is TGTGCCAGCAGTGGCGGACAAGGCGGCACTGAAGCTTTCTTT. Translation: CASSGGQGGTEAFF.